These T cell receptor beta chains were read from a single sample in a study of cytomegalovirus exposure and HLA in healthy donors. Profiled with immunoSEQ multiplex PCR; TCRdb holds only in-frame clones, not every one. The data contain about 170,000 clones, around 81% of them singletons. The sequenced material came from PBMCs. The origin of the receptors is a woman aged 25 to 39 in good health and CMV-seropositive. Both conserved end residues are part of each CDR3. Fields, in order: J gene, clone size, D gene, V gene, CDR3 DNA, CDR3 protein. A D gene is named only where the DNA matches it firmly. Clone size, where shown, is once, few, many, or a class for clones that have expanded.

J gene: TRBJ2-7; clone size: few; D gene: TRBD2; V gene: TRBV7-9; CDR3 DNA: TGTGCCAGCAGCTTAAAGGGACTAGCTGAGCAGTACTTC; CDR3 protein: CASSLKGLAEQYF
J gene: TRBJ1-1; clone size: NA; D gene: NA; V gene: TRBV19; CDR3 DNA: TGTGCCAGTACCACGGGAAGGGAGAACACTGAAGCTTTCTTT; CDR3 protein: CASTTGRENTEAFF
J gene: TRBJ2-7; clone size: NA; D gene: NA; V gene: TRBV6-1; CDR3 DNA: TGTGCCAGCAGCGGGACACCCCGGTCCTACGAGCAGTACTTC; CDR3 protein: CASSGTPRSYEQYF
J gene: TRBJ1-6; clone size: NA; D gene: NA; V gene: TRBV7-9; CDR3 DNA: TGTGCCAGCAGCTTAAGAGGGTCGGGACCCCTCCACTTT; CDR3 protein: CASSLRGSGPLHF
J gene: TRBJ2-2; clone size: NA; D gene: TRBD1; V gene: TRBV5-1; CDR3 DNA: TGCGCCAGCAGCTCTTCCGGGACAGCTAACACCGGGGAGCTGTTTTTT; CDR3 protein: CASSSSGTANTGELFF
J gene: TRBJ1-1; clone size: NA; D gene: NA; V gene: TRBV27; CDR3 DNA: TGTGCCAGCAGTTTAATTGGGGAGGTCCCTATGAACACTGAAGCTTTCTTT; CDR3 protein: CASSLIGEVPMNTEAFF
J gene: TRBJ1-3; clone size: few; D gene: NA; V gene: TRBV6-1; CDR3 DNA: TGTGCCAGCAGTGAAAGCTCGCGACAGCCGGCGGACACCATATATTTT; CDR3 protein: CASSESSRQPADTIYF
J gene: TRBJ1-1; clone size: NA; D gene: NA; V gene: TRBV7-8; CDR3 DNA: TGTGCCAGCACCGGGGGGATACGGAACACTGAAGCTTTCTTT; CDR3 protein: CASTGGIRNTEAFF
J gene: TRBJ2-3; clone size: NA; D gene: NA; V gene: TRBV10-3; CDR3 DNA: TGTGCCACGGGGATAGCGGACACAGATACGCAGTATTTT; CDR3 protein: CATGIADTDTQYF
J gene: TRBJ1-2; clone size: NA; D gene: NA; V gene: TRBV5-6; CDR3 DNA: TGTGCCAGCAGCCTAAGAATCCAGGGTCGGGGCTACACCTTC; CDR3 protein: CASSLRIQGRGYTF
J gene: TRBJ2-3; clone size: few; D gene: NA; V gene: TRBV4-3; CDR3 DNA: TGCGCCAGCAGCCAAGACTCTACAGATACGCAGTATTTT; CDR3 protein: CASSQDSTDTQYF
J gene: TRBJ2-2; clone size: NA; D gene: TRBD2; V gene: TRBV2; CDR3 DNA: TGTGCCAGCAGTGACAAACTAGCGGGAACCGGGGAGCTGTTTTTT; CDR3 protein: CASSDKLAGTGELFF
J gene: TRBJ1-1; clone size: NA; D gene: TRBD1; V gene: TRBV10-3; CDR3 DNA: TGTGCCACCCGACAGGGGATCACTGAAGCTTTCTTT; CDR3 protein: CATRQGITEAFF
J gene: TRBJ2-5; clone size: NA; D gene: TRBD2; V gene: TRBV5-1; CDR3 DNA: TGCGCCAGCAGCTCCACCGGGACTACCCGTCGCGAGACCCAGTACTTC; CDR3 protein: CASSSTGTTRRETQYF
J gene: TRBJ1-2; clone size: NA; D gene: NA; V gene: TRBV6-5; CDR3 DNA: TGTGCCAGCAAGACTGGTGGGGCGGGAGACTATGGCTACACCTTC; CDR3 protein: CASKTGGAGDYGYTF
J gene: TRBJ2-5; clone size: few; D gene: NA; V gene: TRBV20-1; CDR3 DNA: TGCAGTGGCGGGAACCAAGAGACCCAGTACTTC; CDR3 protein: CSGGNQETQYF
J gene: TRBJ2-1; clone size: NA; D gene: TRBD1; V gene: TRBV6-5; CDR3 DNA: TGTGCCAGCAGTTACCTGACGACAGGGCATGGCAATGAGCAGTTCTTC; CDR3 protein: CASSYLTTGHGNEQFF
J gene: TRBJ1-5; clone size: NA; D gene: NA; V gene: TRBV6-5; CDR3 DNA: TGTGCCAGCAGTTACTCTCGGGGGGCGCAGCCCCAGCATTTT; CDR3 protein: CASSYSRGAQPQHF
J gene: TRBJ1-5; clone size: NA; D gene: NA; V gene: TRBV21-1; CDR3 DNA: TGTGCCAGCAGCACGAGGGACACGGCTAGCAATCAGCCCCAGCATTTT; CDR3 protein: CASSTRDTASNQPQHF
J gene: TRBJ2-5; clone size: few; D gene: NA; V gene: TRBV6-5; CDR3 DNA: TGTGCCAGCAGTTCCTCCCATCTTACCCAGGAAACCCAGTACTTC; CDR3 protein: CASSSSHLTQETQYF
J gene: TRBJ1-2; clone size: few; D gene: NA; V gene: TRBV5-1; CDR3 DNA: TGCGCCAGCAGCTTGGGGGGGGGTGCCGGTGGCTACACCTTC; CDR3 protein: CASSLGGGAGGYTF
J gene: TRBJ2-2; clone size: NA; D gene: NA; V gene: TRBV7-9; CDR3 DNA: TGTGCCAGCAGCTTAGACGACGACTTGGACGGGGAGCTGTTTTTT; CDR3 protein: CASSLDDDLDGELFF
J gene: TRBJ1-2; clone size: NA; D gene: NA; V gene: TRBV15; CDR3 DNA: TGTGCCACCAGCAGAGGGGGGGGGTTTAATAGCGATGGCTACACCTTC; CDR3 protein: CATSRGGGFNSDGYTF
J gene: TRBJ2-3; clone size: NA; D gene: NA; V gene: TRBV6-5; CDR3 DNA: TGTGCCAGCAGTACGGGACAGCGGGCGCAGTATTTT; CDR3 protein: CASSTGQRAQYF
J gene: TRBJ1-5; clone size: NA; D gene: NA; V gene: TRBV7-9; CDR3 DNA: TGTGCCAGCAGCTTAGCCCTAGATAATCAGCCCCAGCATTTT; CDR3 protein: CASSLALDNQPQHF
J gene: TRBJ1-2; clone size: NA; D gene: NA; V gene: TRBV27; CDR3 DNA: TGTGCCAGCAGTTTCGGCAGGGCTGACTACACCTTC; CDR3 protein: CASSFGRADYTF
J gene: TRBJ1-4; clone size: NA; D gene: NA; V gene: TRBV11-2; CDR3 DNA: TGTGCCAGCAGCTTAAGACTCCTCAATGAAAAACTGTTTTTT; CDR3 protein: CASSLRLLNEKLFF
J gene: TRBJ1-4; clone size: few; D gene: TRBD1; V gene: TRBV5-4; CDR3 DNA: TGTGCCAGCAGCTCCCCCGGGACAGGGGACGAAAAACTGTTTTTT; CDR3 protein: CASSSPGTGDEKLFF
J gene: TRBJ1-2; clone size: once; D gene: NA; V gene: TRBV6-8; CDR3 DNA: TGTGCCAGCAGTTACTCTGAAAAGGACGGACTTCGCGGCTACACCTTC; CDR3 protein: CASSYSEKDGLRGYTF
J gene: TRBJ2-7; clone size: NA; D gene: NA; V gene: TRBV28; CDR3 DNA: TGTGCCAGCACCTCCCTGGACAGTTTCTTCTACGAGCAGTACTTC; CDR3 protein: CASTSLDSFFYEQYF
J gene: TRBJ1-2; clone size: once; D gene: NA; V gene: TRBV29-1; CDR3 DNA: TGCAGCGGCGGAGACAGTTCGGGCTATAGCTACACCTTC; CDR3 protein: CSGGDSSGYSYTF
J gene: TRBJ1-2; clone size: NA; D gene: TRBD1; V gene: TRBV18; CDR3 DNA: TGTGCCAGCTCACAAGACAGGGGAGGCTACACCTTC; CDR3 protein: CASSQDRGGYTF
J gene: TRBJ2-4; clone size: few; D gene: NA; V gene: TRBV7-8; CDR3 DNA: TGTGCCAGCAGCTTAGCGGTTCGCAGGCCAACACTAGCCAAAAACATTCAGTACTTC; CDR3 protein: CASSLAVRRPTLAKNIQYF
J gene: TRBJ1-5; clone size: NA; D gene: NA; V gene: TRBV15; CDR3 DNA: TGTGCCACCAGCAGAGGAGATGGGCCGCCCCAGCATTTT; CDR3 protein: CATSRGDGPPQHF
J gene: TRBJ2-7; clone size: few; D gene: NA; V gene: TRBV5-8; CDR3 DNA: TGTGCCAGCAGCTTGGCCGGGGGTCTGAGCTCCTACGAGCAGTACTTC; CDR3 protein: CASSLAGGLSSYEQYF
J gene: TRBJ1-3; clone size: NA; D gene: NA; V gene: TRBV6-1; CDR3 DNA: TGTGCCAGCAGTGAACCTATCTCTGGAAACACCATATATTTT; CDR3 protein: CASSEPISGNTIYF
J gene: TRBJ1-5; clone size: few; D gene: NA; V gene: TRBV18; CDR3 DNA: TGTGCCAGCTCACCACCACCGGGAAATCAGCCCCAGCATTTT; CDR3 protein: CASSPPPGNQPQHF
J gene: TRBJ1-1; clone size: NA; D gene: TRBD1; V gene: TRBV7-9; CDR3 DNA: TGTGCCAGCAGCTCGACAGGGGATGCTGAAGCTTTCTTT; CDR3 protein: CASSSTGDAEAFF
J gene: TRBJ1-2; clone size: NA; D gene: NA; V gene: TRBV10-3; CDR3 DNA: TGTGCCATCAGTGACTCCACCAATTCGGGGGTTTATGGCTACACCTTC; CDR3 protein: CAISDSTNSGVYGYTF
J gene: TRBJ2-5; clone size: NA; D gene: NA; V gene: TRBV7-6; CDR3 DNA: TGTGCCAGCAGCTTAGAGGAGACAGCTCAAGAGACCCAGTACTTC; CDR3 protein: CASSLEETAQETQYF
J gene: TRBJ1-5; clone size: NA; D gene: NA; V gene: TRBV2; CDR3 DNA: TGTGCCAGCAGCGCAAATTGGGGGGACAATCAGCCCCAGCATTTT; CDR3 protein: CASSANWGDNQPQHF
J gene: TRBJ2-3; clone size: once; D gene: NA; V gene: TRBV6-5; CDR3 DNA: TGTGCCAGCAGTACACGGGGGAGCACAGATACGCAGTATTTT; CDR3 protein: CASSTRGSTDTQYF